What follows is one TCR beta chain and its context. This specimen belongs to a study of cytomegalovirus exposure and HLA in healthy donors. Germline V lookup: CDR1 SGHNT, CDR2 YYREEE (reference sequence). There are 14 residues in the CDR3. V was pared by 0 bases and J by 5 bases, with 9 bases between. Primers for the PCR totalled 60 Vbeta and 13 Jbeta. This table comes from immunoSEQ multiplex PCR, and its TCRdb copy is limited to in-frame clones, with some not included. The sample lists about 150,000 clones; around 80% were seen once. This clonotype was sampled from a man between 40 and 49 years old in good health and CMV-seropositive. Sequencing used PBMCs. This rearrangement joins TRBV5-4 to TRBJ2-1; tentative D call: TRBD1 (5 bases). The CDR3 protein is CASSLGGRNNEQFF. DNA for the CDR3: TGTGCCAGCAGCTTGGGGGGCAGAAACAATGAGCAGTTCTTC.